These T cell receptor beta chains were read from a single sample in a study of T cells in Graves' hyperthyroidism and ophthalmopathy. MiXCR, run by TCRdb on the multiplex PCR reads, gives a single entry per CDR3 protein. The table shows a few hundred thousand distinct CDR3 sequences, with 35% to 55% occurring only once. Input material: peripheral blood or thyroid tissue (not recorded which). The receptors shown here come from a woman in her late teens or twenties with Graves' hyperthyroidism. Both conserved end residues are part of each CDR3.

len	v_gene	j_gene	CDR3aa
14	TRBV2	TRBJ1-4	CASSDRTGNEKLFF
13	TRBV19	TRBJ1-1	CASSAWEDTEAFF
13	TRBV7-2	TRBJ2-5	CASRIAGGGTQYF
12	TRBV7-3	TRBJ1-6	CASSFGTGSGLF
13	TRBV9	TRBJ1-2	CASSPAGTPGNTF
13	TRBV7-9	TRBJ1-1	CASSLATETEAFF
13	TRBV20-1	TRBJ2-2	CSARDGLTGELFF
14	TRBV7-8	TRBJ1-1	CASSVQGRDTEAFF
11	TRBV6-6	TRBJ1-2	CASSLRYGYTF
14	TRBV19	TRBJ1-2	CASSSPGGDYGYTF
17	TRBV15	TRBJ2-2	CATSRDLRGTNTGELFF
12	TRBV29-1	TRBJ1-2	CSVEGQYYGYTF
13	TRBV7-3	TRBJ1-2	CASSSVGGDGYTF
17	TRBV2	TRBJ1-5	CASSEYRLDRADQPQHF
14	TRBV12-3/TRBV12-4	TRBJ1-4	CASSDRGTSKKLFF
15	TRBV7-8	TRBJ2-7	CASSLGGGGTWEQYF